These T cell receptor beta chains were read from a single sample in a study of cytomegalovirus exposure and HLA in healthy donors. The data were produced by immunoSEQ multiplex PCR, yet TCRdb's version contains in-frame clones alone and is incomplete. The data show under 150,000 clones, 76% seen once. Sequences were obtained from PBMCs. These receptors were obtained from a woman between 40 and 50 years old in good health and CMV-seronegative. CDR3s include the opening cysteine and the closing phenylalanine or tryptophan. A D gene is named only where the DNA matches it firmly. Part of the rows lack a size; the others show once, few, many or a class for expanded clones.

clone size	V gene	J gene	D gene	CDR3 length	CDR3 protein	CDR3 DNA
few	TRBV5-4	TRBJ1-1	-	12	CASSYAGTEAFF	TGTGCCAGCAGTTACGCCGGGACAGAAGCTTTCTTT
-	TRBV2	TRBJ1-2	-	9	CAISQGYTF	TGTGCCATCAGCCAAGGCTACACCTTC
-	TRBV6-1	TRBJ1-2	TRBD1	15	CASREPGQGKDGYTF	TGTGCCAGCAGAGAACCGGGACAGGGGAAGGATGGCTACACCTTC
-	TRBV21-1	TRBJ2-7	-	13	CASSKVGTAEQYF	TGTGCCAGCAGCAAAGTGGGGACAGCCGAGCAGTACTTC
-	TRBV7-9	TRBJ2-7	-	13	CSSSLTRSYEQYF	TGTTCCAGCAGCTTGACTCGCTCCTACGAGCAGTACTTC
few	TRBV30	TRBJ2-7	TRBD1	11	CARQGSYEQYF	TGTGCCCGACAGGGATCCTACGAGCAGTACTTC
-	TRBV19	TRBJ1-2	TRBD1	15	CASSDRGGSNYGYTF	TGTGCCAGTAGTGACAGGGGGGGTTCCAACTATGGCTACACCTTC
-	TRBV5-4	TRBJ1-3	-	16	CASSPARGAGGNTIYF	TGTGCCAGCAGCCCGGCCAGGGGCGCGGGTGGAAACACCATATATTTT
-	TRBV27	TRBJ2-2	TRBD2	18	CASSPLAGGPENTGELFF	TGTGCCAGCAGTCCACTAGCGGGAGGGCCGGAGAACACCGGGGAGCTGTTTTTT
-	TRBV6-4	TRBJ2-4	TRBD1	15	CASSAQAGTVNIQYF	TGTGCCAGCAGTGCTCAGGCCGGGACAGTAAACATTCAGTACTTC
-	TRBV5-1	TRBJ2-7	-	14	CASSLADGVYEQYF	TGCGCCAGCAGCTTGGCCGACGGGGTCTACGAGCAGTACTTC
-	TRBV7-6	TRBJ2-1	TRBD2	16	CASSLNSGSRYNEQFF	TGTGCCAGCAGCTTAAACAGCGGGAGTAGATACAATGAGCAGTTCTTC
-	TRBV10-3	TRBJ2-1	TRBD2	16	CAISDLAGGSYNEQFF	TGTGCCATCAGTGACTTGGCGGGAGGGTCCTACAATGAGCAGTTCTTC
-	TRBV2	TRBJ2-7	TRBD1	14	CASSELTDRSEQYF	TGTGCCAGCAGTGAACTGACGGACAGGTCCGAGCAGTACTTC
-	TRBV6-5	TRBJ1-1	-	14	CASSRDSLNTEAFF	TGTGCCAGCAGTCGAGACAGTTTGAACACTGAAGCTTTCTTT
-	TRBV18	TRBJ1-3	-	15	CASSPNTARGNTIYF	TGTGCCAGCTCACCAAACACGGCTAGGGGAAACACCATATATTTT
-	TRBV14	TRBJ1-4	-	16	CASSPGPRVTNEKLFF	TGTGCCAGCAGCCCCGGACCGAGGGTGACTAATGAAAAACTGTTTTTT
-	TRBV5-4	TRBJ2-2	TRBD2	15	CASSKGLVDTGELFF	TGTGCCAGCAGCAAGGGACTAGTTGACACCGGGGAGCTGTTTTTT
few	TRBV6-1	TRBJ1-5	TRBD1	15	CASSPDRGRNQPQHF	TGTGCCAGCAGTCCAGACAGGGGGCGAAATCAGCCCCAGCATTTT
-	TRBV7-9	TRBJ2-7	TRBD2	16	CASSLEGLAGRLEQYF	TGTGCCAGCAGCTTAGAGGGGCTAGCGGGACGTCTCGAGCAGTACTTC
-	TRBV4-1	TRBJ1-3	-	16	CASSQGRQDSGNTIYF	TGCGCCAGCAGCCAAGGAAGGCAGGACTCTGGAAACACCATATATTTT
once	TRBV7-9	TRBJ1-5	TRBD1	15	CASSSGTVDNQPQHF	TGTGCCAGCAGCTCGGGGACAGTAGACAATCAGCCCCAGCATTTT
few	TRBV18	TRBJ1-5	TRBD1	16	CASSPGTVYSNQPQHF	TGTGCCAGCTCACCTGGGACAGTTTATAGCAATCAGCCCCAGCATTTT
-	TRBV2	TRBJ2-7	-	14	CASINDRLRYEQYF	TGTGCCAGCATCAACGACAGGTTACGGTACGAGCAGTACTTC
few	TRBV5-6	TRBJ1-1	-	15	CASAEDFGAYTEAFF	TGTGCCAGCGCAGAGGATTTCGGCGCTTACACTGAAGCTTTCTTT
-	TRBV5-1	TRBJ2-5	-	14	CASSLVLNQETQYF	TGCGCCAGCAGCTTGGTATTAAACCAAGAGACCCAGTACTTC
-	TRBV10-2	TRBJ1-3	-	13	CASSEYRGNTIYF	TGCGCCAGCAGTGAATACAGGGGAAACACCATATATTTT
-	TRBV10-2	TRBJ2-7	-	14	CASSESSIGGEQYF	TGCGCCAGCAGTGAGTCGAGTATTGGCGGCGAGCAGTACTTC
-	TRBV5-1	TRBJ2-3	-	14	CASSFSGSGETQYF	TGCGCCAGCAGCTTTAGTGGGAGCGGTGAGACGCAGTATTTT
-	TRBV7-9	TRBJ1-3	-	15	CASSLHLTTGDTIYF	TGTGCCAGCAGCTTGCATCTGACTACGGGAGACACCATATATTTT
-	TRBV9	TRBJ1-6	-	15	CASSVRGWYNSPLHF	TGTGCCAGCAGCGTTAGAGGCTGGTATAATTCACCCCTCCACTTT
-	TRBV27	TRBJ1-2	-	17	CASSATVTEFHSYGYTF	TGTGCCAGCAGTGCGACCGTGACAGAGTTTCACTCCTATGGCTACACCTTC
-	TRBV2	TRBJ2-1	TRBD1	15	CASRWTTGGWNEQFF	TGTGCCAGCAGATGGACGACAGGGGGTTGGAATGAGCAGTTCTTC
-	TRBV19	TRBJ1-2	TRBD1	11	CASRQGFGYTF	TGTGCCAGCCGACAGGGTTTCGGCTACACCTTC